This T cell receptor (beta chain) is from a study of cytomegalovirus exposure and HLA in healthy donors. Study-level findings and limits: There were 160 or so TCR beta chains listed as cytomegalovirus-associated. Most TCR sequences were rare, but some public TCRs occurred in many donors. Clusters of TCRs from the first cohort tended to co-occur in the 90 to 150 validation repertoires (as a later analysis found).

Comments on this clone: Its antigen is not known.

Clones were read by immunoSEQ multiplex PCR, and TCRdb kept only the in-frame ones, dropping some. The data show tens of thousands of clones, over 85% seen once. The CDR3 spans 15 residues. V was pared by 5 bases and J by 3 bases, with 16 bases between. In germline, CDR1 is LNHDA, CDR2 SQIVND (reference sequence). The source material was PBMCs. The TCR originated in a woman between 18 and 30 years old in good health and CMV-seronegative. The chain uses TRBV19 and TRBJ1-1, with D tentatively TRBD1 (5 bases). The CDR3 bases are TGTGCCAGTAGTTTCACAAGGGCGGGGGACACTGAAGCTTTCTTT. It translates to CASSFTRAGDTEAFF.